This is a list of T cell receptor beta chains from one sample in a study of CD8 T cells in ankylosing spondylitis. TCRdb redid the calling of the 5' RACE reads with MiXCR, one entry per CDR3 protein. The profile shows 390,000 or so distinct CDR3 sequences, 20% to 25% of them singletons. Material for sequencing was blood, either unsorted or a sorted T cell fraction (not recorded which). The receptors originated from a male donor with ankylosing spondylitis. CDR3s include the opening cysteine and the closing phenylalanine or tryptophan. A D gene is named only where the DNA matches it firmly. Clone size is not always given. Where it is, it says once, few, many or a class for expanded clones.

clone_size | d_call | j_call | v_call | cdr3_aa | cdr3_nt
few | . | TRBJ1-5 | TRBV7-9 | CASSAGRERNQPQHF | TGTGCCAGCAGCGCGGGAAGAGAAAGAAATCAGCCCCAGCATTTT
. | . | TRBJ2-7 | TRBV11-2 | CASSLLQERYF | TGTGCCAGCAGCTTACTCCAAGAGCGGTACTTC
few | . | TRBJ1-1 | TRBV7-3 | CASSSNRVTEAFF | TGTGCCAGCAGCTCCAACAGGGTAACTGAAGCTTTCTTT
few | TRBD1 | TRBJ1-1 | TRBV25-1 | CASSEGDRGTEAFF | TGTGCCAGCAGTGAAGGAGACAGGGGCACTGAAGCTTTCTTT
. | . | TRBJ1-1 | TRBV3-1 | CASSQEGGAFF | TGTGCCAGCAGCCAAGAGGGGGGCGCTTTCTTT
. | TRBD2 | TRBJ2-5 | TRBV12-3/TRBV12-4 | CASRTAGVETQYF | TGTGCCAGCAGAACTGCGGGAGTGGAGACCCAGTACTTC
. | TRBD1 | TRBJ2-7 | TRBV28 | CASSLPGTGLGDEQYF | TGTGCCAGCAGTCTTCCCGGGACAGGGTTAGGCGACGAGCAGTACTTC
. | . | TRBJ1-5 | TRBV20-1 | CSARDPLDRTPGAQHF | TGCAGTGCTAGAGATCCACTGGACAGAACCCCTGGAGCCCAGCATTTT
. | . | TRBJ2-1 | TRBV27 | CASLRYRGLDNEQFF | TGTGCCAGCCTCCGCTATCGGGGGTTGGACAATGAGCAGTTCTTC
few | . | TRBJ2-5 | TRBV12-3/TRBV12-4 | CASSLNLRETQYF | TGTGCCAGCAGTTTAAATCTACGAGAGACCCAGTACTTC
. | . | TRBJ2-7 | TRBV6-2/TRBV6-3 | CASGRRSGSYEQYF | TGTGCCAGCGGGAGGCGGAGCGGCAGCTACGAGCAGTACTTC
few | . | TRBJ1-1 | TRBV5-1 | CASSLAPMAGFQGAFF | TGCGCCAGCAGCTTGGCCCCAATGGCTGGTTTTCAGGGGGCTTTCTTT
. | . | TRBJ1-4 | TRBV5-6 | CASSPRSRIGEKLFF | TGTGCCAGCAGCCCGCGCTCCCGGATAGGGGAAAAACTGTTTTTT
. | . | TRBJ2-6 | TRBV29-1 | CSVVGTGANVLTF | TGCAGCGTTGTGGGGACTGGGGCCAACGTCCTGACTTTC
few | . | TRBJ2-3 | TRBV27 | CASSLNPIGADTQYF | TGTGCCAGCAGTTTAAACCCGATTGGGGCAGATACGCAGTATTTT
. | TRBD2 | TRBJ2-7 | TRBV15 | CATSRAVGLAHEQYF | TGTGCCACCAGCAGAGCTGTGGGACTAGCCCACGAGCAGTACTTC
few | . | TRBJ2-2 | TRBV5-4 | CASSLGGEYTGELFF | TGTGCCAGCAGCTTGGGCGGGGAGTACACCGGGGAGCTGTTTTTT
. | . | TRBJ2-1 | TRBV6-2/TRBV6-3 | CASNGGVRPYNEQFF | TGTGCCAGCAACGGCGGGGTACGACCCTACAATGAGCAGTTCTTC